The next 2 T cell receptor beta chains were all read from a single sample in a study of cytomegalovirus exposure and HLA in healthy donors. Primers: 60 Vbeta forward and 13 Jbeta reverse. Method: immunoSEQ multiplex PCR; TCRdb's copy keeps in-frame clones and lacks some. The sample includes around 170,000 clones, 81% seen only once; the top ten take 1.3%. Sequencing was performed on PBMCs. These receptors were obtained from a man aged 45-60 years in good health and CMV-seropositive.

In its sample, this clone was seen a few times. The CDR3 DNA follows: TGTGCCAGCAGTTCACTCAGGGGGATGACTGAAGCTTTCTTT. The encoded protein is CASSSLRGMTEAFF. The chain has TRBV11-2 and TRBJ1-1, with TRBD1 matching over 7 bases. CDR1 and CDR2 from the germline V gene are SGHAT and FQNNGV. The length of the CDR3 is 14 residues. V lost 6 bases to trimming and J lost 5 bases; unmatched junction nucleotides: 9.

This sequence joins TRBV7-3 and TRBJ2-2; 9 bases agree with TRBD2. Per the germline V gene, CDR1 is SGHTA and CDR2 is FQGTGA. J gave up 0 bases and V 5 bases, and 4 bases lay outside the gene matches. This CDR3 is built from 16 residues. The CDR3 coding sequence is TGTGCCAGCAGCCCTAGCGGGATAGCGAACACCGGGGAGCTGTTTTTT. It codes for CASSPSGIANTGELFF.